These 24 T cell receptor beta chains were all obtained from the same sample, sequenced in a study of CD8+ T cells in alopecia areata. The treatment here: oral pan-JAK inhibitor, 5-10 mg twice daily. Sequencing templates came from extracted RNA that was reverse transcribed into cDNA. TCRdb's table, derived via immunoSEQ multiplex PCR, lists solely in-frame clones and lacks some. Among 87,000 or so clones listed, around three quarters were seen once. The sample here was CD8+ T cells sorted from blood, taken at roughly week 45, from a patient treated with tofacitinib. The receptors were sampled from a human donor with alopecia areata.

DNA for the CDR3: TGTGCCAGCTCACCACCCGGGACAGATCAAGAGACCCAGTACTTC. This translates into CASSPPGTDQETQYF. The chain has TRBV18 and TRBJ2-5; 7 nucleotides align to TRBD1. The CDR3 extends over 15 amino acids. Germline CDR1 is KGHSH and CDR2 is LQKENI. V lost 0 bases, J lost 2 bases, and 3 bases stayed unmatched.

CDR3 sequence: CASSETGGNSPLHF. The CDR3 DNA is TGCGCCAGCAGTGAGACAGGGGGGAATTCACCCCTCCACTTT. The V and J genes are TRBV10-2 and TRBJ1-6; 8 bases are a match to TRBD1. With 2 bases clipped from V and 7 bases from J, the junction kept 1 base outside the gene matches. Germline CDR1 WSHSY, CDR2 SAAADI. The CDR3 extends over 14 amino acids.

CDR3 sequence (DNA): TGTGCCAGCAGCAAAACCCGGGACAGTACCTACGAGCAGTACTTC. Translating gives CASSKTRDSTYEQYF. The chain has TRBV2 and TRBJ2-7; TRBD1 agrees at 7 bases. Germline V gives CDR1 SNHLY, CDR2 FYNNEI. Trimming cost V 6 bases and J 2 bases; bases outside gene matches: 10. This CDR3 spans 15 amino acids.

This clone occurred once. DNA for the CDR3: TGTGCCAGCAGCTTAGAGTCCGGCGGGCTCGAGCAGTACTTC. As protein: CASSLESGGLEQYF. V usage is TRBV13 and J usage is TRBJ2-7; maybe TRBD2 (5 bases). Trimming cost V 1 base and J 6 bases, with 13 bases left between them. CDR1 PRHDT and CDR2 FYEKMQ come from the germline V gene (reference sequence). The CDR3 consists of 14 residues. The variable domain in full, with the rest retrieved from reference TRBV13 and TRBJ2-7, is AAGVIQSPRHLIKEKRETATLKCYPIPRHDTVYWYQQGPGQDPQFLISFYEKMQSDKGSIPDRFSAQQFSDYHSELNMSSLELGDSALYFCASSLESGGLEQYFGPGTRLTVT.

This clone occurred a few times. The genes are TRBV6-5 and TRBJ2-1; D not certain. Deletions cut 2 bases from V and 9 bases from J, with 17 bases between. The V gene's germline CDR1 is MNHEY and CDR2 SVGAGI. The CDR3 extends over 15 amino acids. The CDR3 DNA reads TGTGCCAGCAGTTACAGCAAGGTCCCAAGTGGTGAGCAGTTCTTC. It yields the protein CASSYSKVPSGEQFF.

J is TRBJ2-5 and V is TRBV5-1; 9 bases align to TRBD2. The CDR3 has 14 amino acids. The V segment lost 2 bases and the J segment 2 bases; nucleotides outside the gene matches: 1. Germline lookup yields CDR1 SGHRS and CDR2 YFSETQ. The CDR3 sequence is CASSFSGGQETQYF. The CDR3 DNA sequence: TGCGCCAGCAGCTTTAGCGGGGGTCAAGAGACCCAGTACTTC.

The gene calls are TRBV15 and TRBJ1-5, with 10 bases fitting TRBD1. Germline V gene sequence: CDR1 LNHNV, CDR2 YYDKDF (reference sequence). Losses at the gene ends were 5 bases for V and 3 bases for J; bases not matched to a gene: 13. The CDR3 consists of 18 residues. CDR3 in amino acids: CATSGGPGTGDHNQPQHF. Here the CDR3 DNA reads TGTGCCACCAGCGGCGGTCCAGGGACAGGGGATCACAATCAGCCCCAGCATTTT.

This clone was counted once. The chain employs TRBV4-1 and TRBJ1-1, with TRBD1 matching over 11 bases. This CDR3 is 17 amino acids long. Per germline, CDR1 MGHRA and CDR2 YSYEKL. The J segment lost 1 base and the V segment lost 3 bases, leaving 7 bases of the junction unmatched. The CDR3 nucleotides are TGCGCCAGCAGCCAGTACCCGGGACAGGGGGAGAACACTGAAGCTTTCTTT. Residues: CASSQYPGQGENTEAFF.

J is TRBJ1-1 and V is TRBV7-6, with D hard to call. The CDR3 runs 14 residues. The V end lost 3 bases, the J end lost 1 base, and 9 bases lay between the germline ends. Per germline, CDR1 SGHVS and CDR2 FNYEAQ. The CDR3 DNA is TGTGCCAGCAGCTTGTCCGGGGAGAACACTGAAGCTTTCTTT. This translates into CASSLSGENTEAFF.

This chain links TRBV5-4 with TRBJ2-1, with a weak D call TRBD2 (6 bases). The germline CDR1 and CDR2 sequences are SGHNT and YYREEE (reference sequence). The V end lost 2 bases, the J end lost 0 bases, and 12 bases lay between the germline ends. The CDR3 is 16 residues long. The CDR3 nucleotides are TGTGCCAGCAGCTTTCTAGCGCTCAGCTCCTACAATGAGCAGTTCTTC. It yields the protein CASSFLALSSYNEQFF.

This clone was counted a single time. The genes are TRBV6-1 and TRBJ1-2, with D possibly matching TRBD1 (5 bases). V was shortened by 6 bases and J by 5 bases, with 10 bases between the two germline ends. This CDR3 region has 12 residues. Germline lookup yields CDR1 MNHNS and CDR2 SASEGT. The CDR3 reads CASRDKPYGYTF. The CDR3 DNA follows: TGTGCCAGCAGGGACAAACCTTATGGCTACACCTTC.

This rearrangement joins TRBV5-1 to TRBJ1-1; D is undetermined. The CDR3 has 18 amino acids. V was pared by 4 bases and J by 2 bases, with 24 bases between. From germline, CDR1 is SGHRS and CDR2 YFSETQ. Here the CDR3 DNA reads TGCGCCAGCAGCAAGACATCGTGGGGATACTCCTCCAACACTGAAGCTTTCTTT. It encodes CASSKTSWGYSSNTEAFF.

The chain links TRBV28 to TRBJ1-4, with D maybe TRBD1 (5 bases). Germline V gene sequence: CDR1 MDHEN, CDR2 SYDVKM. The V end lost 8 bases, the J end lost 4 bases, and 17 bases lay between the germline ends. The CDR3 has 15 residues. The CDR3 bases are TGTGCCAGCTCGGTCGGGACGGGAAATAATGAAAAACTGTTTTTT. This sequence encodes CASSVGTGNNEKLFF.

This rearrangement joins TRBV29-1 to TRBJ2-7, with D maybe TRBD1 (5 bases). Germline values: CDR1 SQVTM, CDR2 ANQGSEA. Trimming shortened V by 2 bases and J by 2 bases, and 16 bases separated the two germline ends. This CDR3 has 15 residues. CDR3 coding DNA: TGCAGCGTTGAATTCCCTGGGGCAGGGACCTACGAGCAGTACTTC. Encoded protein: CSVEFPGAGTYEQYF.

This chain connects TRBV6-6 to TRBJ2-7; the D gene is possibly TRBD1 (5 bases). The CDR3 consists of 13 residues. Germline V lookup: CDR1 MNHNY, CDR2 SVGAGI (reference sequence). V was pared by 11 bases and J by 0 bases, with 14 bases between. For the CDR3, the DNA is TGTGCCGCGACAGCCCAGAGCTCCTACGAGCAGTACTTC. Amino acids: CAATAQSSYEQYF.

The chain uses TRBV4-1 and TRBJ2-5, with 9 nucleotides matching TRBD2. The CDR3 covers 16 residues. CDR1 is MGHRA and CDR2 is YSYEKL in the germline V gene. V lost 5 bases and J lost 0; bases outside the gene matches: 7. The CDR3 bases are TGCGCCAGCAGCAATGGGGCGGGGGGGTACCAAGAGACCCAGTACTTC. Translation gives CASSNGAGGYQETQYF.

The chain couples TRBV5-6 to TRBJ1-1; D unclear. The CDR3 consists of 15 residues. Germline CDR1 SGHDT, CDR2 YYEEEE. V lost 1 base and J 1 base, leaving 11 bases between the germline ends. Here the CDR3 DNA reads TGTGCCAGCAGCTTGAAGGCCAGTAAGAACACTGAAGCTTTCTTT. The encoded protein is CASSLKASKNTEAFF. Full variable domain (outside the CDR3, taken from reference TRBV5-6 and TRBJ1-1): DAGVTQSPTHLIKTRGQQVTLRCSPKSGHDTVSWYQQALGQGPQFIFQYYEEEERQRGNFPDRFSGHQFPNYSSELNVNALLLGDSALYLCASSLKASKNTEAFFGQGTRLTVV.

CDR3 sequence (DNA): TGTGCCTGGAGTCCGGGACAGGGAAATGAAAAACTGTTTTTT. Its translation: CAWSPGQGNEKLFF. The chain employs TRBV30 and TRBJ1-4; 9 nucleotides match TRBD1. This CDR3 has 14 residues. V lost 2 bases, J lost 5 bases, and 3 bases stayed unmatched. CDR1 and CDR2 from the germline V gene are GTSNPN and SVGIG (reference sequence).

This chain joins TRBV6-5 and TRBJ2-1, with D perhaps matching TRBD1 (6 bases). V lost 4 bases and J lost 5, with 15 bases in between. The CDR3 runs to 15 residues. Germline V CDR1 and CDR2: MNHEY, SVGAGI. CDR3 bases: TGTGCCAGCAGTTCCCCCGGGCAGGGGAACAATGAGCAGTTCTTC. Translated, it gives CASSSPGQGNNEQFF.

V usage is TRBV7-9 and J usage is TRBJ2-1; D call uncertain. V dropped 8 bases and J dropped 9 bases, with 17 bases sitting between them. The CDR3 runs 13 residues. The germline gives CDR1 SEHNR, CDR2 FQNEAQ (reference sequence). The CDR3 DNA reads as TGTGCCAGCTCGGTACGTTCCGTGGGTGAGCAGTTCTTC. Protein: CASSVRSVGEQFF.

The chain uses TRBV10-2 and TRBJ2-6, with D uncertain. V lost 4 bases and J lost 2, with 9 bases in between. This CDR3 has 15 amino acids. Germline lookup yields CDR1 WSHSY and CDR2 SAAADI. The CDR3, as DNA: TGCGCCAGCAGTGTGTGGGGTACTGGGGCCAACGTCCTGACTTTC. This sequence encodes CASSVWGTGANVLTF.

The V gene is TRBV5-8, the J gene TRBJ1-5, with TRBD1 identical over 7 bases. There are 13 residues in the CDR3. V shed 4 bases and J 9 bases; nucleotides not matched to a gene: 7. Looked up from germline, CDR1 is SGHTS and CDR2 is YDEGEE. The CDR3 coding sequence is TGTGCCAGCAGCCTGGGACAGAAAGGGCCCCAGCATTTT. This sequence encodes CASSLGQKGPQHF. Full variable domain (missing parts from reference TRBV5-8 and TRBJ1-5): EAGVTQSPTHLIKTRGQQATLRCSPISGHTSVYWYQQALGLGLQFLLWYDEGEERNRGNFPPRFSGRQFPNYSSELNVNALELEDSALYLCASSLGQKGPQHFGDGTRLSIL.

The chain combines TRBV6-5 with TRBJ2-3; D remains unclear. Deletions cut 6 bases from V and 4 bases from J, with 11 bases between. Looked up from germline, CDR1 is MNHEY and CDR2 is SVGAGI. The CDR3 contains 13 residues. CDR3 amino acids: CASSPPESDTQYF. The CDR3, as DNA: TGTGCCAGCAGCCCGCCCGAATCAGATACGCAGTATTTT.

In this sample, this clone turned up once. CDR3 loop: CAWAQGINQPQHF. DNA of the CDR3: TGTGCCTGGGCCCAGGGAATAAATCAGCCCCAGCATTTT. The J gene is TRBJ1-5, the V gene TRBV30, with D tentatively TRBD1 (5 bases). Between the trimmed V and J ends, which lost 5 bases and 4 bases, there was a span of 12 bases. This CDR3 has 13 amino acids. The germline CDR1 and CDR2 sequences are GTSNPN and SVGIG (reference sequence). The whole variable domain, remainder taken from reference TRBV30 and TRBJ1-5, is SQTIHQWPATLVQPVGSPLSLECTVEGTSNPNLYWYRQAAGRGLQLLFYSVGIGQISSEVPQNLSASRPQDRQFILSSKKLLLSDSGFYLCAWAQGINQPQHFGDGTRLSIL.